This TCR beta chain was retrieved from a study of blood T cell dynamics during melanoma immunotherapy. Study overall: First-line therapy was either pembrolizumab or nivolumab with ipilimumab for metastatic melanoma.

The study, taken as a whole, reports: The study could not tell melanoma-specific clones from general immune activation. Disease-control patients' PBMC repertoires became either more clonal or more diverse at W3.

Repertoires were generated with immunoSEQ multiplex PCR, while TCRdb's copy carries only in-frame clones and drops some. The sample contains roughly 23,000 clones, roughly 90% of which appear only once. Trimming shortened V by 0 bases and J by 3 bases, and 15 bases separated the two germline ends. CDR1 and CDR2 from the germline V gene are SGHRS and YFSETQ. The CDR3 extends over 16 amino acids. A note on this clone: Its antigen is still unknown.

Time point in this sample: pre-treatment baseline. Response was assessed by RECIST 1.1 at 12 weeks, except a couple of rapid progressors. The sequence was obtained from a human donor with melanoma. Here the sequenced sample was blood, taken from a patient treated with checkpoint blockade. This rearrangement joins TRBV5-1 to TRBJ1-1; possibly TRBD1 for D (5 bases). In nucleotides, the CDR3 is TGCGCCAGCAGCTTGGATGGGGACCTGCGCCACACTGAAGCTTTCTTT. It specifies CASSLDGDLRHTEAFF.